The entry below describes one T cell receptor beta chain. The sample comes from a study of control samples from healthy donors and cancer patients. Libraries were prepared by immunoSEQ multiplex PCR; TCRdb keeps only in-frame clonotypes and omits some of them. This repertoire shows roughly 100,000 clones, 85% to 90% found once; its top ten account for about a fifth. CDR3 length equals 14 residues. With V trimmed by 6 bases and J by 4 bases, 5 bases remained unmatched. Germline CDR1 MNHEY, CDR2 SVGAGI. The TCR originated in a man aged 55 to 70 with lung cancer. Sample: PBMCs. This chain uses TRBV6-5 with TRBJ1-3; 8 bases line up with TRBD1. This chain's CDR3 is CASSTGGAGNTIYF. In DNA form, the CDR3 reads TGTGCCAGCAGCACAGGGGGAGCAGGAAACACCATATATTTT.